The rows below give T cell receptor beta chains drawn from one sample of a study of blood T cell repertoires in COVID-19. Sequenced by immunoSEQ multiplex PCR; TCRdb stores in-frame clones only, minus some. The sample holds some 76,000 clones; over 80% are singletons and the top ten take over 10%. Sequenced: peripheral blood. Receptors were obtained from a man in his fifties or sixties with COVID-19, enrolled during active disease. Both conserved end residues are part of each CDR3. The D gene is left open where the match is weak. Expanded clones are given a class, and other clones once, few, many or no size at all.

cdr3_length d_call j_call v_call clone_size cdr3_nt cdr3_aa
15 TRBD1 TRBJ1-6 TRBV18 few TGTGCCAGCTCATCCCAACAGGGGGATAATTCACCCCTCCACTTT CASSSQQGDNSPLHF
13 . TRBJ1-2 TRBV7-2 . TGTGCCAGCAGCTCCCGGGCCCGGGAGGGCTACACCTTC CASSSRAREGYTF
13 . TRBJ1-5 TRBV6-5 once TGTGCCAGCTCCACCCTATTGGTTCAGCCCCAGCATTTT CASSTLLVQPQHF
15 . TRBJ2-7 TRBV25-1 . TGTGCCAGCAGTTCCTCGGACTGGGGAGTCTACGAGCAGTACTTC CASSSSDWGVYEQYF
15 TRBD2 TRBJ2-1 TRBV30 . TGTGCCTGGAGTTCCGGGACTAGCGAGGTCAATGAGCAGTTCTTC CAWSSGTSEVNEQFF
21 TRBD2 TRBJ2-7 TRBV14 few TGTGCCAGCAGCTTCTCAGGCAGGACTAGCGGGAGTCCCTTTCCTTCCTACGAGCAGTACTTC CASSFSGRTSGSPFPSYEQYF
13 . TRBJ2-7 TRBV28 few TGTGCCAGCAGTTTAGAGGGTCCCTACGAGCAGTACTTC CASSLEGPYEQYF
18 . TRBJ2-1 TRBV5-1 . TGCGCCAGCAGCCAGACAGGGGGCCTGTCTAGCGGGAGCTATGAGCAGTTCTTC CASSQTGGLSSGSYEQFF
16 TRBD1 TRBJ1-6 TRBV6-5 . TGTGCCAGCAGTTCCACAGGGGGCTTCTATAATTCACCCCTCCACTTT CASSSTGGFYNSPLHF
14 TRBD2 TRBJ2-3 TRBV6-6 . TGTGCCAGCAAGGTAACGGGAGGAGGTGATACGCAGTATTTT CASKVTGGGDTQYF
16 . TRBJ2-2 TRBV5-1 . TGCGCCAGCAGCTTGTCCGGGGTAGCGGACACCGGGGAGCTGTTTTTT CASSLSGVADTGELFF
13 . TRBJ2-1 TRBV19 once TGTGCCAGTAGTACTATGGTAGGAGTTGAGCAGTTCTTC CASSTMVGVEQFF
17 . TRBJ2-1 TRBV3-1/TRBV3-2 . TGTGCCAGCAGCCAAGAAATAGGAGCGGGCAATTACAATGAGCAGTTCTTC CASSQEIGAGNYNEQFF
13 . TRBJ2-3 TRBV12-3/TRBV12-4 . TGTGCCAGCAAGACCCAGGGCACAGATACGCAGTATTTT CASKTQGTDTQYF
16 . TRBJ1-5 TRBV10-2 . TGCGCCAGCAGTGAGTCGACAGTTTATAGCAATCAGCCCCAGCATTTT CASSESTVYSNQPQHF
16 TRBD2 TRBJ2-1 TRBV9 . TGTGCCAGCAGCGTAGCTCCTAGCGGATTCTACAATGAGCAGTTCTTC CASSVAPSGFYNEQFF
15 . TRBJ1-1 TRBV5-1 . TGCGCCAGCAGCTTGGGGGTTTCGGGAAACACTGAAGCTTTCTTT CASSLGVSGNTEAFF
17 TRBD1 TRBJ2-7 TRBV11-2 . TGTGCCAGCAGCTTAGACTCAGGGGGCGGGTTGAACTACGAGCAGTACTTC CASSLDSGGGLNYEQYF
16 TRBD1 TRBJ2-6 TRBV6-5 . TGTGCCAGCAGTTTGACAGGGTCGAACGGGGCCAACGTCCTGACTTTC CASSLTGSNGANVLTF
14 TRBD2 TRBJ2-7 TRBV7-9 . TGTGCCAGCAGCCTTAGCGGGAACACCTACGAGCAGTACTTC CASSLSGNTYEQYF
14 . TRBJ1-2 TRBV9 . TGTGCCAGCAGCGTAGATCTACAGACCTATGGCTACACCTTC CASSVDLQTYGYTF
20 TRBD2 TRBJ2-7 TRBV10-2 medium-sized TGCGCCAGCAGTGAAGGGCGTAGCGGGAGTTTAAAGTCGTTCTCCTACGAGCAGTACTTC CASSEGRSGSLKSFSYEQYF
11 . TRBJ2-2 TRBV30 . TGTGCCGGAGGGCACACCGGGGAGCTGTTTTTT CAGGHTGELFF
14 TRBD1 TRBJ1-2 TRBV19 . TGTGCCAGTAGTATAAAACAGGGGGCGCCCGGCTACACCTTC CASSIKQGAPGYTF
18 TRBD1 TRBJ2-3 TRBV24-1 . TGTGCCACCAGTGGTCTTAAGGAGGGACAGGGGTACACAGATACGCAGTATTTT CATSGLKEGQGYTDTQYF
13 . TRBJ2-2 TRBV28 . TGTGCCGCGAGTAGCGGTAACACCGGGGAGCTGTTTTTT CAASSGNTGELFF